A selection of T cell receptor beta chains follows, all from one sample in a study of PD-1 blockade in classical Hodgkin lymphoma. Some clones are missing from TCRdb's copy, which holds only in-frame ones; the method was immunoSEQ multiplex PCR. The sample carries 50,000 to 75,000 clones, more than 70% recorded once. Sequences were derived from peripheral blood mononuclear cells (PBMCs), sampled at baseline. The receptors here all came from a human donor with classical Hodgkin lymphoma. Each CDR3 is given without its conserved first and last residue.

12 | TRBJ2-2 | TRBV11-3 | ASSLGGDTGELF
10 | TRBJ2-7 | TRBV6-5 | ASSETEGEQY
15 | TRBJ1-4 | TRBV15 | ATSRRRRGTVNEKLF
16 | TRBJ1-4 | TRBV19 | ASSTIPPLAALNEKLF
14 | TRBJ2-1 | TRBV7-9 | ASSLGLFDSYNEQF
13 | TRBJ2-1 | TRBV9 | ASSVEGRGYNEQF
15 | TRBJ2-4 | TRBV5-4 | ASSLAKGVLDKNIQY
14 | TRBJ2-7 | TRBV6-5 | ASSYPTFGDSYEQY
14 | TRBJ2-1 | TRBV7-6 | ASSYQLADSYNEQF
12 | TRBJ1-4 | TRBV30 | AWSITGGNEKLF
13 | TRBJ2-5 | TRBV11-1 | ASSHQGLPQETQY
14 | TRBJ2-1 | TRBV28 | ASSPRTGGYYNEQF
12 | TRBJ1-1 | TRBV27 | ASSYQGFWTEAF
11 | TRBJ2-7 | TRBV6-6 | ASSRQGVYEQY
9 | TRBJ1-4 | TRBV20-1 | SAREVEKLF
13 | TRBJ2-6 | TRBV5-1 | ATKDGVSGANVLT
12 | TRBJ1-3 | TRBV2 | ASSDWEVGNTIY
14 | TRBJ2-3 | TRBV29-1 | SATSGGARSTDTQY
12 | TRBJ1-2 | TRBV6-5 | ASHQQGTLYGYT
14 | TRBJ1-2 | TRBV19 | ASSGTGATFNYGYT
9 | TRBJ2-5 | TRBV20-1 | SARTVETQY
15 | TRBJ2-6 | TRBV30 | ACPAAGVEAGANVLT
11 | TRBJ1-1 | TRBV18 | ASSPSNRDEAF
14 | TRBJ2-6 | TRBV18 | ASSPGGYSGANVLT
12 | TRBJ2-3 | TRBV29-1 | SARQGANTDTQY
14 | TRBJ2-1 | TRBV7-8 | ASSHSTGGNYNEQF
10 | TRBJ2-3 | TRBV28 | ATRMLLDTQY
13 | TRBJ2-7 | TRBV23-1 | ASPASELRPYEQY
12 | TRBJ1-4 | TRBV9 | ASTSGRANEKLF
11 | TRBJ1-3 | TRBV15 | ATSRDFRNTIY
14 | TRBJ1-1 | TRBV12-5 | ASGLVNRGINTEAF
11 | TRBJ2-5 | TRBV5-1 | ASSSIKEEPQY
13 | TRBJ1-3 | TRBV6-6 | ASSRTGNPGNTIY
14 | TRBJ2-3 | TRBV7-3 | ASSSQSGGPTDTQY
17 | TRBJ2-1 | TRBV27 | ASSPLSPGQGFSYNEQF
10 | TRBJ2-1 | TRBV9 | ASSGKDNEQF
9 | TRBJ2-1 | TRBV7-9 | ASSLTGEQF
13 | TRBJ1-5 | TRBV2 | ASSVVSYSNQPQH
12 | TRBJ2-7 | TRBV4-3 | ASSPGQGPFGVY
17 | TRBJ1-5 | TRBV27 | ASSSCRQGEVGSNQPQH
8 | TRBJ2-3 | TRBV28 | ASSLDTQY
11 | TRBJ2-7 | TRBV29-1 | SVESSASYEQY
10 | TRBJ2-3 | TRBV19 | ASTGTSGWLY
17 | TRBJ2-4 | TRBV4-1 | ASSQEWKWHALAKNIQY
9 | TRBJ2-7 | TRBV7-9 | AIEGAYEQY
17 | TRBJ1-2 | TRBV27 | ASSVDQNEPGQGVDGYT
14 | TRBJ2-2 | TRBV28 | ASDRQGADSTGELF
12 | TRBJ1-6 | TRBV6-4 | ASSESGENSPLH
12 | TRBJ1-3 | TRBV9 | ASSGGQRGNTIY
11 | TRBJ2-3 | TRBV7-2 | ASGPGGADTQY
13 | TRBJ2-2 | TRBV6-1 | ASSEWDSNTGELF
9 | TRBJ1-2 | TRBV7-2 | ASSPSIGYT
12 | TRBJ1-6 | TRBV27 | ASSRTGTISPLH